These 17 T cell receptor beta chains originate from one sample sequenced in a study of shared clonotypes between healthy human individuals (dated by TCRdb to the early 2020s). Library construction relied on the immunoSEQ multiplex PCR assay. TCRdb holds this immuneACCESS table with in-frame rearrangements only. Some clones are missing; in checked studies, unresolved V genes explain under half, and the rest has no known cause. This sample is represented by fewer than 3 million clones; 80% to 95% of them were singletons. The ten most abundant clones make up around 0.38% of the sample. The source material was naive CD4+ T cells from PBMCs. Reading the label with the study, this specimen's cell subset or site is: CD45RA+ positively selected. The receptors come from a man aged 18 to 29 in good health. Some clones in this sample may be carry-over from other donors' samples.

This sequence joins TRBV4-1 and TRBJ2-6; 7 nucleotides agree with TRBD1. The length of the CDR3 is 18 residues. Losses at the gene ends were 1 base for V and 3 bases for J; bases not matched to a gene: 9. Per germline, CDR1 MGHRA and CDR2 YSYEKL. The CDR3 DNA reads as TGCGCCAGCAGCCAAGCCGGGACAGCAGGCCTTGGGGCCAACGTCCTGACTTTC. It yields the protein CASSQAGTAGLGANVLTF.

V is TRBV2 and J is TRBJ1-2; a weak D match, TRBD1 (6 bases). Germline CDR1 reads SNHLY; CDR2 reads FYNNEI. Trimming cost V 4 bases and J 4 bases, with 16 bases left between them. The CDR3 sequence is 15 residues long. The CDR3: CASSAPTTGTYGYTF. For the CDR3, the DNA is TGTGCCAGCAGTGCGCCCACCACAGGGACCTATGGCTACACCTTC.

The chain uses TRBV7-9 and TRBJ2-5; a weak D match, TRBD1 (6 bases). The V gene lost 6 bases and the J gene lost 3 bases, with 14 bases spanning the gap. CDR3 length equals 14 residues. From germline, CDR1 is SEHNR and CDR2 FQNEAQ (reference sequence). The CDR3 DNA reads as TGTGCCAGCAGTTACACGAGACAGGAAGAGACCCAGTACTTC. Translation: CASSYTRQEETQYF.

V usage is TRBV7-9 and J usage is TRBJ2-2; 8 bases line up with TRBD2. The V segment lost 2 bases and the J segment 5 bases; nucleotides outside the gene matches: 10. Germline values: CDR1 SEHNR, CDR2 FQNEAQ (reference sequence). The CDR3 length is 17 residues. The CDR3 loop reads CASSLPRAGGRTGELFF. CDR3 bases: TGTGCCAGCAGCTTACCTCGTGCGGGAGGTCGGACCGGGGAGCTGTTTTTT. The full variable domain, its missing parts supplied by reference TRBV7-9 and TRBJ2-2, is DTGVSQNPRHKITKRGQNVTFRCDPISEHNRLYWYRQTLGQGPEFLTYFQNEAQLEKSRLLSDRFSAERPKGSFSTLEIQRTEQGDSAMYLCASSLPRAGGRTGELFFGEGSRLTVL.

This clone appeared once. Other DNA sequences in this sample translate to the same CDR3. The chain uses TRBV5-1 and TRBJ2-3; the match to TRBD2 covers 7 bases. V was clipped by 4 bases and J by 0 bases; unmatched bases: 2. The CDR3 extends over 14 amino acids. Germline assignment: CDR1 SGHRS and CDR2 YFSETQ. Here the CDR3 DNA reads TGCGCCAGCAGCCTAGCGGTTAGCACAGATACGCAGTATTTT. It encodes CASSLAVSTDTQYF. Looking up the rest from reference TRBV5-1 and TRBJ2-3 gives the full variable domain: KAGVTQTPRYLIKTRGQQVTLSCSPISGHRSVSWYQQTPGQGLQFLFEYFSETQRNKGNFPGRFSGRQFSNSRSEMNVSTLELGDSALYLCASSLAVSTDTQYFGPGTRLTVL.

The V gene is TRBV27, the J gene TRBJ2-7; 8 nucleotides match TRBD2. V shed 2 bases and J 5 bases; nucleotides not matched to a gene: 2. The CDR3 consists of 13 residues. Germline lookup yields CDR1 MNHEY and CDR2 SMNVEV (reference sequence). The CDR3 region has the DNA TGTGCCAGCAGTTTACGGGAGGGGCACGAGCAGTACTTC. Translated: CASSLREGHEQYF.

The J gene is TRBJ2-5, the V gene TRBV5-1; 8 bases map to TRBD1. The CDR3 loop spans 14 amino acids. V gave up 0 bases and J gave up 4 bases; unmatched junction bases: 2. Germline V lookup: CDR1 SGHRS, CDR2 YFSETQ. CDR3 region: CASSLDGTGETQYF. The CDR3 DNA is TGCGCCAGCAGCTTGGACGGGACAGGAGAGACCCAGTACTTC. Full variable domain (missing parts from reference TRBV5-1 and TRBJ2-5): KAGVTQTPRYLIKTRGQQVTLSCSPISGHRSVSWYQQTPGQGLQFLFEYFSETQRNKGNFPGRFSGRQFSNSRSEMNVSTLELGDSALYLCASSLDGTGETQYFGPGTRLLVL.

The chain couples TRBV28 to TRBJ2-2; perhaps TRBD1 as D (5 bases). This CDR3 region has 16 residues. Germline assignment: CDR1 MDHEN and CDR2 SYDVKM. Trimming pared 5 bases from V and 8 bases from J, leaving 21 bases between. The CDR3 region is CASSDSFLRRRGELFF. In nucleotides, the CDR3 is TGTGCCAGCAGTGACAGCTTTTTGCGGAGAAGGGGGGAGCTGTTTTTT.

V gene TRBV10-3 combines with J gene TRBJ2-1; D tentatively reads TRBD1 or TRBD2 (5 bases each). The CDR3 has 17 amino acids. V lost 3 bases, J lost 8 bases, and 23 bases lay in between. Germline CDR1 and CDR2: ENHRY and SYGVKD. In DNA form, the CDR3 reads TGTGCCATCAGTGATCCTAGTTGGGGGAGTAAAGGGGATGAGCAGTTCTTC. This codes for CAISDPSWGSKGDEQFF.

The genes are TRBV6-1 and TRBJ2-7; the match to TRBD2 covers 7 bases. J was trimmed by 2 bases and V by 2 bases; bases with no gene match: 18. The CDR3 contains 19 residues. Germline V lookup: CDR1 MNHNS, CDR2 SASEGT. CDR3 bases: TGTGCCAGCAGTGAAAATGGGCCTAGCGGCCCTACAACAGCCTACGAGCAGTACTTC. This codes for CASSENGPSGPTTAYEQYF.

The chain uses TRBV28 and TRBJ1-1, with D tentatively TRBD1 (5 bases). The ends were cut back, 6 bases at V and 0 bases at J, with 17 bases in the middle. In germline, CDR1 is MDHEN, CDR2 SYDVKM. The CDR3 has 16 residues. CDR3 loop: CASSFMRWGLNTEAFF. Here the CDR3 DNA reads TGTGCCAGCAGCTTTATGAGGTGGGGACTGAACACTGAAGCTTTCTTT.

The rearrangement links TRBV30 to TRBJ1-5; D may be TRBD1 (5 bases). Trimming shortened V by 5 bases and J by 9 bases, and 17 bases separated the two germline ends. The CDR3 loop spans 13 amino acids. Looked up from germline, CDR1 is GTSNPN and CDR2 is SVGIG (reference sequence). CDR3 sequence (DNA): TGTGCCTGGTCCGGGGGGACCGTGTGGCCCCAGCATTTT. Translating gives CAWSGGTVWPQHF.

The chain combines TRBV5-1 with TRBJ1-1, with D maybe TRBD1 (6 bases). The germline gives CDR1 SGHRS, CDR2 YFSETQ. This CDR3 spans 13 amino acids. Trimming took 0 bases from V and 8 from J, leaving 11 bases between them. CDR3 DNA: TGCGCCAGCAGCTTGGACACTACAGGGGAAGCTTTCTTT. Its protein product is CASSLDTTGEAFF.

This clone was detected only a few times. The chain combines TRBV12-2 with TRBJ1-5. TRBV12-2 is a documented pseudogene. The CDR3 consists of 13 residues. The CDR3 DNA reads as TGTGCAAGTCGCAATGGGCCTAGACAGCCCCAGCATTTT. It encodes CASRNGPRQPQHF.

This rearrangement joins TRBV27 to TRBJ2-1; TRBD2 aligns across 11 bases. Germline lookup yields CDR1 MNHEY and CDR2 SMNVEV (reference sequence). After removal of 10 bases from V and 10 bases from J, the junction contained 12 bases not matched to a gene. The CDR3 is 14 amino acids. In DNA form, the CDR3 reads TGTGCCACCCGGGCGAGTTCTAGCGGGAGGGAGCAGTTCTTC. Translation: CATRASSSGREQFF.

The chain couples TRBV27 to TRBJ1-1; TRBD1 is a possible D gene (5 bases). The CDR3 covers 13 residues. Germline V gene lookup returns CDR1 MNHEY and CDR2 SMNVEV (reference sequence). Trimming cost V 3 bases and J 4 bases, with 9 bases left between them. For the CDR3, the DNA is TGTGCCAGCAGTTTCGCGGGGGGCACTGAAGCTTTCTTT. Translated, it gives CASSFAGGTEAFF.

The chain recombines TRBV5-6 with TRBJ2-1; 9 nucleotides align to TRBD2. Germline V gene data show CDR1 as SGHDT and CDR2 as YYEEEE. Germline trimming cut 3 bases from V and 3 bases from J; bases unmatched to any gene: 13. The CDR3 has 18 residues. DNA of the CDR3: TGTGCCAGCAGCTGGAGAGGGACTAGCCGGGAGCGCTACAATGAGCAGTTCTTC. Translated, it gives CASSWRGTSRERYNEQFF.